This T cell receptor (beta chain) is from a study of T cells in Graves' hyperthyroidism and ophthalmopathy. Study overall: Upon initial diagnosis and before any treatment, peripheral blood was collected.

The source material, RNA transcripts, was used to amplify TCR beta CDR3 regions. The HTBI primer set served for first-round RT-PCR of the TCR CDR3. TCRdb re-called the multiplex PCR reads with MiXCR, one entry per CDR3 protein. The sample holds around 340,000 distinct CDR3 sequences, roughly 18% seen once. Germline-derived CDR1 and CDR2 are DFQATT and SNEGSKA (reference sequence). The V segment lost 2 bases and the J segment 3 bases; nucleotides outside the gene matches: 9. This CDR3 spans 15 amino acids. This clonotype was detected ten times or more. The chain couples TRBV20-1 to TRBJ1-1, with 7 positions matching TRBD1. The sample was blood. The sequence came from a woman between 50 and 59 years old with Graves' hyperthyroidism. CDR3: CSARSPAGGDTEAFF. The DNA of the CDR3 is TGCAGTGCTAGAAGTCCTGCAGGGGGGGACACTGAAGCTTTCTTT.